This TCR beta chain was obtained from a study of shared clonotypes between healthy human individuals. As regards this clone: The antigen remains undetermined.

Participating donors were healthy, HIV-negative adults free of recent acute infections or vaccinations. Clones were sequenced by immunoSEQ multiplex PCR, and TCRdb holds only the in-frame ones, with some missing. The data contain about 2.3 million clones, approximately 90% of them singletons. General study results and limits: Across subsets, estimated richness was generally greater for naive than for memory populations. Specimens sampled were limited to blood, with tissue repertoires likely differing. Between a few donors, naive CD4 clonotypes were shared at a level of about 5%.

The sequence came from a man aged 18 to 29 in good health. Some clones in this sample may be carry-over from other donors' samples. The sequencing input was naive CD4+ T cells from PBMCs. Subset here: CD45RA+ positively selected.

The CDR3 loop is CSARAGDEQYF. The CDR3 bases are TGCAGTGCTAGAGCAGGCGACGAGCAGTACTTC. The rearrangement joins TRBV20-1 to TRBJ2-7; D is ambiguous. Trimming left V 1 base short and J 5 bases short, with 6 bases between. The CDR3 contains 11 residues. Germline V lookup: CDR1 DFQATT, CDR2 SNEGSKA (reference sequence).